Below are 25 T cell receptor beta chains sequenced from a single sample in a study of T cells in women clearing cervical HPV infection. The protocol was immunoSEQ multiplex PCR, while the TCRdb copy is restricted to in-frame clones and leaves out a portion. Its clone listing holds under 50,000 clones. Material: blood buffy coat. Source of these receptors: a woman aged 18 to 69 with a cervical HPV16 infection that either progressed to CIN3+ or cleared (not recorded which).

Turning to this clone: The read halts 3 residues ahead of the CDR3 end, with the missing end drawn from the germline J gene. The rearrangement uses TRBV6-1 and TRBJ2-1; 11 nucleotides line up with TRBD2. The CDR3 has 15 residues. The germline V gene encodes CDR1 MNHNS and CDR2 SASEGT. Germline trimming cut 4 bases from V and 4 bases from J; bases unmatched to any gene: 3. The CDR3 region is CASSGLAGGYNEQFF. The CDR3 bases that were read are TGTGCCAGCAGTGGCCTAGCGGGAGGATACAATGAG.

The CDR3 protein is CASSRQPNSPLHF. The covered CDR3 bases are TGTGCCAGTAGCCGACAGCCGAATTCACCC. This rearrangement joins TRBV19 to TRBJ1-6; D might be TRBD1 (5 bases). The read terminates 3 residues before the CDR3 end, so the remaining end is supplied by the germline J gene. Per germline, CDR1 LNHDA and CDR2 SQIVND (reference sequence). The CDR3 contains 13 residues. Deletions cut 6 bases from V and 7 bases from J, with 10 bases between.

As concerns this clone: The read finishes 3 residues shy of the CDR3 end, and the germline J gene is used to complete it. V usage is TRBV28 and J usage is TRBJ2-3; 10 nucleotides line up with TRBD2. V dropped 5 bases and J dropped 6; count of bases not matched to a gene: 11. Germline lookup yields CDR1 MDHEN and CDR2 SYDVKM. CDR3 length: 16 residues. The sequenced CDR3 bases are TGTGCCAGCAGTCCTCCTCAGCGGGAGGGTATGGATACG. As protein: CASSPPQREGMDT. The whole CDR3 protein is CASSPPQREGMDTQYF.

Note on this clone: The read comes to an end 3 residues before the CDR3 does, leaving the germline J gene to fill in the end. This chain connects TRBV7-6 to TRBJ1-4, with D perhaps matching TRBD1 (5 bases). Germline V CDR1 and CDR2: SGHVS, FNYEAQ. The CDR3 runs 16 residues. The DNA read from the CDR3 is TGTGCCAGCAGCTCTCAGGGAGAGGGATATAATTCACCA. The encoded protein is CASSSQGEGYNSP. The whole CDR3 protein is CASSSQGEGYNSPLFF.

The CDR3 sequence is CASSLEPGLAAAFF. The sequenced CDR3 bases are TGCGCCAGCAGCTTGGAGCCGGGATTAGCGGCA. The chain has TRBV5-1 and TRBJ1-1, with D uncertain. The read ends 3 residues shy of where the CDR3 ends; the end is completed using the germline J gene. Per the germline V gene, CDR1 is SGHRS and CDR2 is YFSETQ. This CDR3 spans 14 amino acids.

With regard to this clone: The sequenced fragment ends 3 residues before the CDR3 boundary, so the rest is inferred from the germline J gene. This chain links TRBV7-6 with TRBJ2-3, with D unresolved. Trimming stripped 3 bases from V and 0 bases from J, with 7 bases between. Germline-derived CDR1 and CDR2 are SGHVS and FNYEAQ. This CDR3 has 14 amino acids. CDR3 in amino acids: CASSLMTSTDTQYF. Incomplete CDR3 DNA: TGTGCCAGCAGCTTGATGACTAGCACAGATACG.

Worth noting for this clone: Read data end 3 residues before the CDR3 end; the end is taken from the germline J gene. This sequence joins TRBV20-1 and TRBJ2-3; 8 bases are shared with TRBD2. With 2 bases clipped from V and 5 bases from J, the junction kept 6 bases outside the gene matches. The V gene's germline CDR1 is DFQATT and CDR2 SNEGSKA (reference sequence). The CDR3 sequence is 14 residues long. Here the CDR3 reads CSARRGGFKDTQYF. The sequenced CDR3 bases are TGCAGTGCTAGACGGGGGGGCTTTAAAGATACG.

Regarding this clone: The sequence runs out 3 residues before the end of the CDR3; the remainder is reconstructed from the germline J gene. The genes are TRBV10-3 and TRBJ2-5; D might be TRBD2 (6 bases). Germline values: CDR1 ENHRY, CDR2 SYGVKD. V was pared by 10 bases and J by 3 bases, with 15 bases between. The CDR3 length is 13 residues. The CDR3 loop is CATRDWMKETQYF. CDR3 bases read: TGTGCCACCCGGGACTGGATGAAAGAGACC.

Concerning this clone itself: The read is 3 residues too short to cover the CDR3 end, so that end is filled in from the germline J gene. The V and J genes are TRBV19 and TRBJ2-7; 10 bases align to TRBD1. The germline CDR1 and CDR2 sequences are LNHDA and SQIVND (reference sequence). V was pared by 5 bases and J by 2 bases, with 6 bases of the junction left unmatched. CDR3 length: 15 residues. The DNA read from the CDR3 is TGTGCCAGTAGTTCGTCCGGACAGGGGGCCTACGAG. As protein: CASSSSGQGAYE. Given in full, the CDR3 is CASSSSGQGAYEQYF.

In the case of this clone: The read gets to within 3 residues of the CDR3 end, and the germline J gene fills in the rest. The chain uses TRBV7-3 and TRBJ2-3; TRBD2 matches at 9 bases. Germline V lookup: CDR1 SGHTA, CDR2 FQGTGA. This CDR3 spans 15 amino acids. The sequenced part of the CDR3 DNA is TGTGCCAGCGCTAAGACTAGCGGAATACAAGAGACG. Residues: CASAKTSGIQET. The entire CDR3 reads CASAKTSGIQETQYF.

This clone is called medium-sized (0.01 to 0.1%) based on its frequency. The read is 3 residues too short to cover the CDR3 end, so that end is filled in from the germline J gene. The chain recombines TRBV6-1 with TRBJ2-7; D is unresolved. CDR1 and CDR2 from the germline V gene are MNHNS and SASEGT. The length of the CDR3 is 13 residues. Trimming removed 0 bases from V and 6 bases from J, with 9 bases in between. Partial CDR3 DNA: TGTGCCAGCAGTGAAGCCCCGCCGCGCGAG. Protein product: CASSEAPPRE. The entire CDR3 reads CASSEAPPREQYF.

Comment on this clone: Read coverage stops 3 residues before the CDR3 terminus; the germline J gene supplies the remainder. The V and J genes are TRBV7-2 and TRBJ2-3; D unclear. Germline V gene lookup returns CDR1 SGHTA and CDR2 FQGNSA. The V gene lost 0 bases and the J gene lost 6 bases, with 7 bases spanning the gap. The CDR3 is 13 residues long. The CDR3 sequence: CASSLAVRDTQYF. Partial CDR3 DNA: TGTGCCAGCAGCTTAGCAGTGAGGGATACG.

About this clone itself: The CDR3 end falls 3 residues outside the read, so it is completed with the germline J gene. This chain joins TRBV5-1 and TRBJ2-3; D call uncertain. There are 12 residues in the CDR3. Germline assignment: CDR1 SGHRS and CDR2 YFSETQ. With 4 bases removed from V and 8 bases from J, the gap between germline ends came to 11 bases. The CDR3 DNA, read in part, is TGCGCCAGCAGCCACCCCCAAGGTACG. Residues: CASSHPQGT. In full, the CDR3 is CASSHPQGTQYF.

This clone shows up as medium-sized by frequency. The sequence runs out 3 residues before the end of the CDR3; the remainder is reconstructed from the germline J gene. V usage is TRBV19 and J usage is TRBJ2-5; D is unclear. Between the trimmed V and J ends, which lost 3 bases and 4 bases, there was a span of 9 bases. This CDR3 comprises 13 residues. From germline, CDR1 is LNHDA and CDR2 SQIVND (reference sequence). CDR3 residues: CASSMTHRETQYF. The sequenced CDR3 bases are TGTGCCAGTAGTATGACTCATCGAGAGACC.

As regards this clone: The DNA ends 3 residues before the CDR3 does, and the rest of the CDR3 is filled in from the germline J gene. The rearrangement uses TRBV6-2 or TRBV6-3 and TRBJ2-3; 7 bases match TRBD1. The J segment lost 2 bases and the V segment lost 10 bases, leaving 6 bases of the junction unmatched. CDR1 MNHEY and CDR2 SVGEGT come from the germline V gene. The CDR3 has 13 residues. The sequenced part of the CDR3 DNA is TGTGCCATGGGAGAGGGGGCCACAGATACG. Amino acids: CAMGEGATDT. The CDR3 as a whole reads CAMGEGATDTQYF.

CDR3 DNA, as far as it was read: TGTGCCAGCAGCGCGGGACTGACGAACACTGAA. Translating gives CASSAGLTNTE. The whole CDR3 sequence reads CASSAGLTNTEAFF. This chain connects TRBV12-3 or TRBV12-4 to TRBJ1-1; tentatively, D is TRBD1 (5 bases). The observed sequence ends 3 residues before the CDR3 terminus, with the missing tail filled in from the germline J gene. V lost 6 bases and J lost 1, with 12 bases in between. The CDR3 has 14 amino acids.

As regards this clone: The read ends 3 residues shy of where the CDR3 ends; the end is completed using the germline J gene. The chain recombines TRBV19 with TRBJ2-3; a possible D gene is TRBD1 (6 bases). The CDR3 sequence is 16 residues long. Germline V lookup: CDR1 LNHDA, CDR2 SQIVND (reference sequence). V lost 3 bases and J lost 2, with 15 bases in between. The sequenced part of the CDR3 DNA is TGTGCCAGTAGTATGGGGGCTGGGACCCACACAGATACG. This translates into CASSMGAGTHTDT. The full CDR3 sequence reads CASSMGAGTHTDTQYF.

In the case of this clone: At one end the junction does not follow the germline gene, possibly because of a read error. Additional DNA sequences in this sample encode the identical CDR3. This CDR3 is CASSPGTDSGNTIYF. CDR3 bases read: TGTGCCAGCTCACCTGGGACTGACTCTGGAAACACG. The genes are TRBV18 and TRBJ1-3, with a weak D call TRBD1 (5 bases). The DNA ends 3 residues before the CDR3 does, and the rest of the CDR3 is filled in from the germline J gene. This CDR3 comprises 15 residues. Germline V lookup: CDR1 KGHSH, CDR2 LQKENI.

Concerning this clone itself: The read terminates 3 residues before the CDR3 end, so the remaining end is supplied by the germline J gene. The J gene is TRBJ2-7, the V gene TRBV11-2, with 8 positions matching TRBD2. Germline loops: CDR1 SGHAT, CDR2 FQNNGV. CDR3 length equals 12 residues. V shed 5 bases and J 4 bases; nucleotides not matched to a gene: 1. The covered CDR3 bases are TGTGCCAGCAGCGCGGGAGGTTACGAG. It specifies CASSAGGYE. The CDR3 in full is CASSAGGYEQYF.

With respect to this clone: The sequence runs out 3 residues before the end of the CDR3; the remainder is reconstructed from the germline J gene. The rearrangement uses TRBV7-9 and TRBJ1-2, with D perhaps TRBD1 (5 bases). The CDR3 is made up of 14 amino acids. Germline CDR1 SEHNR, CDR2 FQNEAQ (reference sequence). This chain's CDR3 is CASSLAGLIYDYTF. Partial CDR3 DNA: TGTGCCAGCAGCTTAGCGGGACTCATCTACGAC. Supplemented by reference TRBV7-9 and TRBJ1-2, the full variable domain reads DTGVSQNPRHKITKRGQNVTFRCDPISEHNRLYWYRQTLGQGPEFLTYFQNEAQLEKSRLLSDRFSAERPKGSFSTLEIQRTEQGDSAMYLCASSLAGLIYDYTFGSGTRLTVV.

In the case of this clone: Read coverage stops 3 residues before the CDR3 terminus; the germline J gene supplies the remainder. The chain has TRBV7-9 and TRBJ2-7; the D gene is possibly TRBD2 (6 bases). There are 13 residues in the CDR3. V shed 4 bases and J shed 4 bases, with 11 bases lying between them. Germline CDR1 is SEHNR and CDR2 is FQNEAQ (reference sequence). CDR3 loop: CASSWRVYYEQYF. The CDR3 DNA, read in part, is TGTGCCAGCAGCTGGAGGGTGTATTACGAG.

To note about this clone: Coverage ceases 3 residues before the CDR3 finishes, and the germline J gene fills in the end. V is TRBV7-2 and J is TRBJ1-2; D may be TRBD1 (5 bases). This CDR3 has 14 amino acids. Per the germline V gene, CDR1 is SGHTA and CDR2 is FQGNSA. The CDR3 sequence: CASSFRLADNDYTF. The sequenced part of the CDR3 DNA is TGTGCCAGCAGCTTTAGGCTAGCGGACAATGAC.

In the case of this clone: The sequence runs out 3 residues before the end of the CDR3; the remainder is reconstructed from the germline J gene. The rearrangement links TRBV7-2 to TRBJ2-2; TRBD2 agrees at 8 bases. V was pared by 11 bases and J by 4 bases, with 6 bases of the junction left unmatched. The germline gives CDR1 SGHTA, CDR2 FQGNSA. This CDR3 region has 13 residues. This CDR3 is CAGGTRATGELFF. Incomplete CDR3 DNA: TGTGCCGGCGGGACTAGGGCCACCGGGGAG.

Notes on this clone: The observed sequence ends 3 residues before the CDR3 terminus, with the missing tail filled in from the germline J gene. This chain joins TRBV20-1 and TRBJ1-1; D gene unclear. Per the germline V gene, CDR1 is DFQATT and CDR2 is SNEGSKA (reference sequence). This CDR3 region has 11 residues. The CDR3 is CSVPLRVKAFF. CDR3 bases read: TGCAGTGTTCCCCTAAGGGTCAAA.

Worth noting for this clone: The read falls 3 residues short of the CDR3 end, and the missing part is taken from the germline J gene. V gene TRBV7-9 combines with J gene TRBJ1-2; TRBD1 agrees at 10 bases. The CDR3 is 15 amino acids. The germline V gene has CDR1 SEHNR and CDR2 FQNEAQ (reference sequence). Incomplete CDR3 DNA: TGTGCCAGCAGCTTACCCGGGACAGGGGATCACGAC. Its translation is CASSLPGTGDHD. The complete CDR3 reads CASSLPGTGDHDYTF.